This entry concerns a single T cell receptor beta chain. This sample was taken from a study of blood T cell repertoires in COVID-19. In the study overall: Nucleic acid was either cDNA or gDNA, and it came from T cells, B-cell-depleted T cells, or PBMCs.

V shed 8 bases and J 8 bases; nucleotides not matched to a gene: 15. From germline, CDR1 is SNHLY and CDR2 FYNNEI. The CDR3 is 15 amino acids. In the study's own analysis: Amplification of reference gene primers was used by the study to estimate nucleated cell counts. The method was immunoSEQ multiplex PCR; TCRdb's version includes in-frame clones alone and lacks a portion of them. V, J and clone size were drawn from that table, and D and trimming were deduced from the DNA. This sample has about 110,000 clones, with about 88% found just once. The TCR originated in a human donor in a cohort sampled during active COVID-19. The V call is TRBV2, the J call TRBJ1-1, with 9 positions matching TRBD1. The sequenced sample consisted of peripheral blood. DNA of the CDR3: TGTGCCAGCCGACCCGAGGGACAGGGATCTCAGGAAGCTTTCTTT. Its protein product is CASRPEGQGSQEAFF.